The text below deals with one T cell receptor (beta chain). The target of this receptor is not known. Base-call qualities are not available, and no considerably larger clone is one nucleotide away. From the cysteine through the phenylalanine, the CDR3 covers 17 amino acids. Just CDR3 DNA is preserved here, 51 bases in frame from base 1. As encoded in the germline V gene, CDR1 is SNHLY while CDR2 is FYNNEI. V sheds 6 bases and J sheds 0 bases, leaving 15 bases between their ends. In the paper's terms, the time point label means: around 4 weeks on oral tofacitinib. Sample treatment or condition, as interpreted from the label and publication: oral pan-JAK inhibitor, 5-10 mg twice daily. Lesional scalp punch biopsies and peripheral blood were collected from alopecia areata patients. After PBMCs were isolated by density centrifugation and stained for CD3, CD4 and CD8, a FACSAria was used to sort CD4+ and CD8+ T cells.

This entry belongs to a study of CD8+ T cells in alopecia areata (dated by TCRdb to about 2018). About the investigation overall: Treated patients were enrolled in an open-label pilot trial of oral tofacitinib at 5 to 10 mg twice daily for moderate-to-severe alopecia areata. RNA came from the PAXgene miRNA kit for fixed scalp, the miRNeasy kit for PBMCs, and the RNeasy kit for mouse skin. To study T cell clonal expansion in alopecia areata, the researchers applied high-throughput TCRbeta sequencing to both the C3H/HeJ mouse model and human patients. The SALT score, which quantifies the percentage of affected scalp surface area, was used to measure disease severity in treated patients. Tofacitinib-treated patients had biopsies at baseline and at 4 and 24 weeks of treatment, with a later scalp biopsy in several patients. Tofacitinib was given for 6 to 18 months, followed by 6 months of follow-up off drug to assess delayed response and recurrence. immunoSEQ multiplex PCR using 35 Vbeta forward primers and 13 Jbeta reverse primers was used to amplify TCRbeta CDR3 regions. Scalp tissue and sorted CD4+ and CD8+ peripheral blood T cells from patchy and totalis/universalis alopecia areata patients and from healthy controls were covered by human TCRbeta sequencing. Clonality in the scalp was compared among normal scalp (n=4), patchy alopecia areata scalp (n=8), and alopecia totalis/universalis scalp (n=8). The research as a whole found: Unlike mouse skin, where gammadelta T cells dominate, normal human skin contains resident alphabeta T cells that get sequenced too, which complicates analysis of the scalp TCR repertoire. Compared with mice, TCR sequences shared between patients were less clear, possibly partly because of HLA diversity across the patient population. Tofacitinib significantly decreased scalp clonality and the number of expanded CD8+ clones among the top 100 scalp clones. Lesional scalp, especially in alopecia totalis/universalis, showed higher clonality and more expanded CD8+ clones than normal scalp, suggesting antigenic drive. Many expanded lesional clones persisted in scalp and blood during tofacitinib treatment, which may partly explain relapse after stopping treatment. Because the treated cohort was small and had just a single nonresponder, larger studies are needed to establish links between baseline CD8+ expansion and response.

Receptors were amplified or captured by the immunoSEQ multiplex PCR assay. RNA was extracted from all samples and reverse transcribed into cDNA, which served as template for TCR sequencing. SuperScript III was used to make first-strand cDNA, primed with a 2:1 mix of oligo-dT and random hexamers. A synthetic immune receptor repertoire was used to gauge amplification bias, and whatever bias remained was removed computationally. The authors processed their data as follows. Raw reads were preprocessed to remove errors, and CDR3 was defined according to IMGT conventions as the region from the conserved cysteine to phenylalanine. To get clonality, Shannon entropy was normalized by log2 of the number of productive unique TCRs and the result was subtracted from 1. Whether scalp clones were CD4 or CD8 was inferred by matching scalp TCRbeta sequences against CD4 and CD8 repertoires sorted from blood. This is the immuneACCESS table as TCRdb keeps it, with only in-frame sequences that have V and J called. A part of the clones is gone; compared with another copy, unresolved V genes explain less than half, and the rest is unexplained. V and J calls and clone size are given by that table; D and trimming were obtained from the DNA. The sample table shows about 160,000 clones, and about 71% are seen once. Approximately 0.9% of the sample is in the top ten clones.

The chain is made from TRBV2 and TRBJ2-6; possibly the D gene is TRBD1, per 6 matching bases. This material consisted of CD4+ T cells sorted from blood, taken at week 4, from a patient treated with tofacitinib. The TCR originated in a human donor with alopecia areata. The CDR3: CASSPGTSISGANVLTF. The sequenced DNA is TGTGCCAGCAGCCCCGGGACATCGATCTCTGGGGCCAACGTCCTGACTTTC.